These 21 T cell receptor beta chains share one sample of origin, sequenced in a study of post-analysis software for immune sequencing data (dated by TCRdb to about 2015). Study-level results and caveats: Significantly higher frequencies in patients than in controls were found for about five TRBV segments, including TRBV5-6, TRBV5-1 and TRBV20-1.

Library preparation used PCR. Sequencing was carried out with an Illumina HiSeq 2500. To reduce PCR and sequencing biases, unique molecular identifiers were incorporated into the TCR beta cDNA libraries. Starting from the raw public reads, TCRdb applied fastp trimming at Q25, assembled clones with MiXCR and retained in-frame beta chains. Each CDR3 protein gets just one entry, which takes the most common genes and DNA from the rows behind it. Present in this sample are approximately 440,000 distinct CDR3 sequences, less than 45% of which were seen just once. Together, the top ten hold over 10% of the sample. These TCRs are of unknown antigen specificity. The material sequenced was blood. These receptors all stem from a girl aged 10-17 years with multiple sclerosis.

This clonotype was detected a few times. V usage is TRBV15 and J usage is TRBJ2-1; D gene unclear. Deletions cut 1 base from V and 10 bases from J, with 8 bases between. Germline assignment: CDR1 LNHNV and CDR2 YYDKDF (reference sequence). The CDR3 consists of 12 residues. DNA of the CDR3: TGTGCCACCAGCAGAGTACAGCAAGAGCAGTTCTTC. Translating gives CATSRVQQEQFF.

The rearrangement links TRBV10-3 to TRBJ2-3; 7 bases align to TRBD2. CDR1 ENHRY and CDR2 SYGVKD come from the germline V gene. The CDR3 runs 17 residues. V shed 4 bases, J shed 0 bases, and the junction held 10 bases outside the gene matches. In DNA, the CDR3 is TGTGCCATCAGTGGCCCCTGGATTAGCGGGAGCACAGATACGCAGTATTTT. Residues: CAISGPWISGSTDTQYF.

This clonotype was counted many times. The gene calls are TRBV24-1 and TRBJ2-1; 9 bases line up with TRBD2. V gave up 9 bases and J gave up 7 bases; unmatched junction bases: 15. Germline CDR1 and CDR2: KGHDR and SFDVKD. The CDR3 runs to 16 residues. CDR3 DNA: TGTGCCACCGGCCTACCTGGCGGGAGGGCGAATAATGAGCAGTTCTTC. This codes for CATGLPGGRANNEQFF.

The sample holds a few counts of this clonotype. The chain uses TRBV5-1 and TRBJ2-7; no reliable D call. V shed 0 bases and J shed 0 bases, with 10 bases lying between them. CDR3 length: 15 amino acids. Germline V gene data show CDR1 as SGHRS and CDR2 as YFSETQ. The CDR3 region has the DNA TGCGCCAGCAGCTTGGGGGCGGAAAACTCCTACGAGCAGTACTTC. Translating it yields CASSLGAENSYEQYF. Full variable domain (rest looked up from reference TRBV5-1 and TRBJ2-7): KAGVTQTPRYLIKTRGQQVTLSCSPISGHRSVSWYQQTPGQGLQFLFEYFSETQRNKGNFPGRFSGRQFSNSRSEMNVSTLELGDSALYLCASSLGAENSYEQYFGPGTRLTVT.

This clonotype was detected a few times. This chain joins TRBV7-3 and TRBJ2-7; unclear D gene. Germline CDR1 and CDR2: SGHTA and FQGTGA. The CDR3 is 16 amino acids. The V gene lost 5 bases and the J gene lost 3 bases, with 20 bases spanning the gap. The CDR3 loop reads CASSPTSTPALYEQYF. The CDR3 DNA sequence: TGTGCCAGCAGCCCTACTTCGACACCCGCGCTCTACGAGCAGTACTTC. The full variable domain, rest sourced from reference TRBV7-3 and TRBJ2-7, is GAGVSQTPSNKVTEKGKYVELRCDPISGHTALYWYRQSLGQGPEFLIYFQGTGAADDSGLPNDRFFAVRPEGSVSTLKIQRTERGDSAVYLCASSPTSTPALYEQYFGPGTRLTVT.

CDR3 protein: CASSVGPSHPEQYF. The CDR3 coding sequence is TGTGCCAGCAGCGTAGGACCGTCCCACCCCGAGCAGTACTTC. The chain carries TRBV9 and TRBJ2-5; D unresolved. The DNA matches TRBJ2-7 better at its end, which makes the J call doubtful. The CDR3 is 14 residues long. Germline V gene sequence: CDR1 SGDLS, CDR2 YYNGEE.

CDR3 coding DNA: TGCAGTGCTAGAGATCTTGTGGGCTCCTACGAGCAGTACTTC. Translated: CSARDLVGSYEQYF. The rearrangement uses TRBV20-1 and TRBJ2-7; D remains ambiguous. Germline loops: CDR1 DFQATT, CDR2 SNEGSKA (reference sequence). With 0 bases removed from V and 0 bases from J, the gap between germline ends came to 9 bases. This CDR3 comprises 14 residues.

The sample holds a few counts of this clonotype. J is TRBJ2-3 and V is TRBV7-2; 12 nucleotides match TRBD2. This CDR3 is 15 amino acids long. Germline V gene sequence: CDR1 SGHTA, CDR2 FQGNSA. V was clipped by 5 bases and J by 6 bases; unmatched bases: 6. The CDR3 coding sequence is TGTGCCAGCAGCCTGTCTAGCGGGAGGGTGGATACGCAGTATTTT. Translating gives CASSLSSGRVDTQYF.

About this clonotype itself: The junction departs from germline at one end; a sequencing error may be responsible. V gene TRBV28 combines with J gene TRBJ1-5; D unresolved. Germline CDR1 is MDHEN and CDR2 is SYDVKM. This CDR3 contains 9 residues. CDR3 sequence reads: CASSQPQHF. The CDR3 nucleotides read TGTGCCAGCAGTCAGCCCCAGCATTTT.

There are a few counts of this clonotype. J is TRBJ2-7 and V is TRBV29-1, with D possibly being TRBD1 (5 bases). The closer fit of TRBJ2-5 to the DNA end suggests the J call may be wrong. CDR1 and CDR2 (germline): SQVTM, ANQGSEA. The CDR3 extends over 14 amino acids. CDR3 sequence reads: CSVGSGALGETQYF. The CDR3 region has the DNA TGCAGCGTTGGTAGTGGGGCCCTAGGGGAGACCCAGTACTTC.

The chain carries TRBV14 and TRBJ2-4; D possibly corresponds to TRBD1 (5 bases). In germline, CDR1 is SGHDN, CDR2 FVKESK. The CDR3 is 13 amino acids. V dropped 0 bases and J dropped 9 bases, with 9 bases sitting between them. This chain's CDR3 is CASSQDREGIQYF. For the CDR3, the DNA is TGTGCCAGCAGCCAAGACAGGGAAGGCATTCAGTACTTC. The full variable domain, with the rest looked up from reference TRBV14 and TRBJ2-4, is EAGVTQFPSHSVIEKGQTVTLRCDPISGHDNLYWYRRVMGKEIKFLLHFVKESKQDESGMPNNRFLAERTGGTYSTLKVQPAELEDSGVYFCASSQDREGIQYFGAGTRLSVL.

The chain combines TRBV6-6 with TRBJ2-1; the D gene is possibly TRBD1 (6 bases). V lost 0 bases, J lost 2 bases, and 14 bases lay in between. There are 17 residues in the CDR3. Germline CDR1 reads MNHNY; CDR2 reads SVGAGI (reference sequence). The CDR3 DNA sequence: TGTGCCAGCAGTTACTCGGCAGGGGAGAACCCCTACAATGAGCAGTTCTTC. Its translation is CASSYSAGENPYNEQFF.

To note about this clonotype: At one end the junction does not follow the germline gene, possibly because of a read error. The chain employs TRBV7-7 and TRBJ2-3; 7 nucleotides agree with TRBD2. There are 16 residues in the CDR3. From germline, CDR1 is SSHAT and CDR2 FNYEAQ (reference sequence). CDR3: CASSLRLADSTDTQYF. In nucleotides, the CDR3 is TGTGCTAGCAGCTTACGGCTAGCGGATAGCACAGATACGCAGTATTTT.

This clonotype has more than one count but fewer than ten. V usage is TRBV5-1 and J usage is TRBJ2-6; no reliable D call. V was clipped by 1 base and J by 0 bases, with 17 bases between them. The CDR3 is 19 residues long. Germline lookup yields CDR1 SGHRS and CDR2 YFSETQ. The CDR3 loop is CASSLLRPDGYSGANVLTF. The CDR3 region has the DNA TGCGCCAGCAGCTTGTTGAGACCGGACGGATACTCTGGGGCCAACGTCCTGACTTTC.

The rearrangement joins TRBV28 to TRBJ1-1; the match to TRBD1 covers 9 bases. Losses at the gene ends were 5 bases for V and 4 bases for J; bases not matched to a gene: 11. This CDR3 is 16 amino acids long. Germline values: CDR1 MDHEN, CDR2 SYDVKM. The CDR3 coding sequence is TGTGCCAGCAGTCCGGGACAGGGATTTAGTAGCACTGAAGCTTTCTTT. Protein sequence: CASSPGQGFSSTEAFF. Together with reference TRBV28 and TRBJ1-1, the CDR3 gives the full variable domain: DVKVTQSSRYLVKRTGEKVFLECVQDMDHENMFWYRQDPGLGLRLIYFSYDVKMKEKGDIPEGYSVSREKKERFSLILESASTNQTSMYLCASSPGQGFSSTEAFFGQGTRLTVV.

The chain combines TRBV11-2 with TRBJ1-6, with D unclear. From germline, CDR1 is SGHAT and CDR2 FQNNGV. The CDR3 contains 13 residues. Between the trimmed V and J ends, which lost 0 bases and 6 bases, there was a span of 3 bases. This CDR3 is CASSLDVNSPLHF. For the CDR3, the DNA is TGTGCCAGCAGCTTAGATGTTAATTCACCCCTCCACTTT.

A remark on this clonotype: This sequence may be a read error, since a much larger clone differs from it by one base. The rearrangement links TRBV4-2 to TRBJ2-1, with 7 bases lining up with TRBD1. This CDR3 is 15 amino acids long. Trimming removed 4 bases from V and 13 bases from J; junction bases left unmatched: 16. CDR1 is LGHNA and CDR2 is YNFKEQ in the germline V gene. The CDR3: CASSRNTGTEETQFF. The CDR3 DNA reads TGTGCCAGCAGCCGGAACACCGGGACAGAAGAGACCCAGTTCTTC.

The rearrangement uses TRBV5-1 and TRBJ2-7; D remains ambiguous. Trimming took 4 bases from V and 5 from J, leaving 16 bases between them. This CDR3 has 14 amino acids. Germline V gives CDR1 SGHRS, CDR2 YFSETQ. CDR3 nucleotides: TGCGCCAGCAGCGCCTCCATAGGGATCCACGAGCAGTACTTC. This encodes CASSASIGIHEQYF.

V gene TRBV27 combines with J gene TRBJ2-1, with 9 bases lining up with TRBD1. Germline loops: CDR1 MNHEY, CDR2 SMNVEV (reference sequence). Trimming removed 5 bases from V and 4 bases from J; junction bases left unmatched: 15. The CDR3 contains 18 residues. The CDR3 spells CASSPASRQGVRYNEQFF. The CDR3 coding sequence is TGTGCCAGCAGTCCTGCAAGCCGACAGGGGGTTAGGTACAATGAGCAGTTCTTC.

J is TRBJ2-1 and V is TRBV5-4; 11 bases match TRBD2. The CDR3 loop spans 16 amino acids. V lost 4 bases, J lost 1 base, and 4 bases stayed unmatched. Per germline, CDR1 SGHNT and CDR2 YYREEE (reference sequence). Here the CDR3 DNA reads TGTGCCAGCAGCACGACTAGCGGGAATTCCTACAATGAGCAGTTCTTC. Translating it yields CASSTTSGNSYNEQFF.

This clonotype was found a few times. As DNA, the CDR3 is TGCGCCAGCAGCTTGGAAGGAACCTTCTACGAGCAGTACTTC. Residues: CASSLEGTFYEQYF. The chain couples TRBV5-1 to TRBJ2-7; the D is unclear. The CDR3 spans 14 residues. V lost 0 bases and J 3 bases, leaving 10 bases between the germline ends. CDR1 is SGHRS, CDR2 YFSETQ, per germline.